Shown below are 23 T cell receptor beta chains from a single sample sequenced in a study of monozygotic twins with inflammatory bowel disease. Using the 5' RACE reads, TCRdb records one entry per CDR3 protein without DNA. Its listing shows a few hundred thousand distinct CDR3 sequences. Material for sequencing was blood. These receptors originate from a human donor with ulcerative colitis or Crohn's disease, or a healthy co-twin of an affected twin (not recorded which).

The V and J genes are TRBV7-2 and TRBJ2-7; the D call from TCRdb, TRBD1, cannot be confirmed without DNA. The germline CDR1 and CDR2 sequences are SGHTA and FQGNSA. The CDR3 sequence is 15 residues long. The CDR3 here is CASSLGWDPSYEQYF.

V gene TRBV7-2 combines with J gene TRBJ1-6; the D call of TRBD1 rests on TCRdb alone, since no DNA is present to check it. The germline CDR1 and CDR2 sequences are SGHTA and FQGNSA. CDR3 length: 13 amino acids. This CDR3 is CASSPGTGSPLHF.

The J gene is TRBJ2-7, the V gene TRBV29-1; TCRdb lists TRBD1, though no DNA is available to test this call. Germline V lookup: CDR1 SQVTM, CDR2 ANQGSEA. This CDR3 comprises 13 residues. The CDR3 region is CSVGPTGGYEQYF.

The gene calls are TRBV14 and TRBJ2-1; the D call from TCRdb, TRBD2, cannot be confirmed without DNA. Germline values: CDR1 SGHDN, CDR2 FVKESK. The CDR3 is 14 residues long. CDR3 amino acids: CASSQGNPLNEQFF.

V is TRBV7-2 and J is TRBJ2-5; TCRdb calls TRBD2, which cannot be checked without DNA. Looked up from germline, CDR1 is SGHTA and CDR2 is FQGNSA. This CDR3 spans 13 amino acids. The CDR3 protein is CASSRTRSETQYF.

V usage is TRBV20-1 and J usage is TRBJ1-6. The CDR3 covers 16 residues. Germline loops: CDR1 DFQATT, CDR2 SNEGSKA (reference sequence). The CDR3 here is CSARDSRVSYNSPLHF.

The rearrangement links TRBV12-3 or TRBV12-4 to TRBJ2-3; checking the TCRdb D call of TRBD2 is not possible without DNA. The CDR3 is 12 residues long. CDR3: CASSSLEGTQYF.

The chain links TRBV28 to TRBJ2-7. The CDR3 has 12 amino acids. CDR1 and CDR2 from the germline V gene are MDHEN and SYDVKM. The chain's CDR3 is CATRQRFYEQYF. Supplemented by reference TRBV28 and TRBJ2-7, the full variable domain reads DVKVTQSSRYLVKRTGEKVFLECVQDMDHENMFWYRQDPGLGLRLIYFSYDVKMKEKGDIPEGYSVSREKKERFSLILESASTNQTSMYLCATRQRFYEQYFGPGTRLTVT.

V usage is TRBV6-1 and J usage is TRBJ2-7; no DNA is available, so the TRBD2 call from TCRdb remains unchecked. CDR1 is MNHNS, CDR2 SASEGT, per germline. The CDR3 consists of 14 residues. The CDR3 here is CASSSPGTNYEQYF.

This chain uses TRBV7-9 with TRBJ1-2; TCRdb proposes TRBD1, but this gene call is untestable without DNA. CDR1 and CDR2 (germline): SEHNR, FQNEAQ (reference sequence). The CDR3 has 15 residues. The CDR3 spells CASSLGQGAGYGYTF.

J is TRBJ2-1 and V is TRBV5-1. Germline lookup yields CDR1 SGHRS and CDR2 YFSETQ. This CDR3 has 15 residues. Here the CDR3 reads CASSAGVSSYNEQFF.

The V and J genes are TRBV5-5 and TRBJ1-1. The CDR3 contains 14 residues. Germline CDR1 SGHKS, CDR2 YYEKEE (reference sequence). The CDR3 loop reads CASSLAGKNTEAFF.

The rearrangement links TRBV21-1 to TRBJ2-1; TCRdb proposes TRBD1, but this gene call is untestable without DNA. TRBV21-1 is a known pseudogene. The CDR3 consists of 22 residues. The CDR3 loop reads CASSKSLRRDREGRSSYNEQFF.

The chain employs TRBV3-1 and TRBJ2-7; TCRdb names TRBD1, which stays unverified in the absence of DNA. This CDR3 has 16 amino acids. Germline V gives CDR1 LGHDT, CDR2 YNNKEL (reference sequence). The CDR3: CASSLTPGTVAYEQYF.

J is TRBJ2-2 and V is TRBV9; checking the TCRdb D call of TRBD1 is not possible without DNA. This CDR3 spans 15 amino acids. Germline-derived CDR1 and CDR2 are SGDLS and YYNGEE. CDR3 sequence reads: CASSVDPGRIGELFF.

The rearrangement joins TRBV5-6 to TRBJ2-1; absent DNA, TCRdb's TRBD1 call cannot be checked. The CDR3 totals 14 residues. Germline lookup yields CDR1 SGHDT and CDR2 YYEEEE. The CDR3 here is CASSLSGDYNEQFF.

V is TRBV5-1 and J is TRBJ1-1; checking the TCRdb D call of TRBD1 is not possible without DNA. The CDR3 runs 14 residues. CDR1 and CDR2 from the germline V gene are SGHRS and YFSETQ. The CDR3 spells CASSYPGTGTEAFF. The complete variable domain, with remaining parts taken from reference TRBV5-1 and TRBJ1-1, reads KAGVTQTPRYLIKTRGQQVTLSCSPISGHRSVSWYQQTPGQGLQFLFEYFSETQRNKGNFPGRFSGRQFSNSRSEMNVSTLELGDSALYLCASSYPGTGTEAFFGQGTRLTVV.

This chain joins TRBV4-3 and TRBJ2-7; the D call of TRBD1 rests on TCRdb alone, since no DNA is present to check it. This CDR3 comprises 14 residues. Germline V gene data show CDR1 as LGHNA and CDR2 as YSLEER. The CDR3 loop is CASSQGAGGGEQYF.

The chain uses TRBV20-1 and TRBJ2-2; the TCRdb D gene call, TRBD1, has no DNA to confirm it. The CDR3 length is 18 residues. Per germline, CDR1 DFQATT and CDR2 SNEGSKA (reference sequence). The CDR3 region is CSARPRTRGLANTGELFF.

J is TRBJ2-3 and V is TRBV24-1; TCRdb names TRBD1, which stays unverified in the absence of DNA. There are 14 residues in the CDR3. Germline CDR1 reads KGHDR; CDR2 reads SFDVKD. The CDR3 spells CATSDPGLANTQYF.

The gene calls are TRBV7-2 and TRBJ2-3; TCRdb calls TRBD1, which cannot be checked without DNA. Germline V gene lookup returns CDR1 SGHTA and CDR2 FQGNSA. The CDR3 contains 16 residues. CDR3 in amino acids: CASSLVGAGGSDTQYF.

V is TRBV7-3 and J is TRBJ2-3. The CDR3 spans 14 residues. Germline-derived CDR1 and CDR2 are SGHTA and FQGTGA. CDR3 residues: CASSPQLGTDTQYF.

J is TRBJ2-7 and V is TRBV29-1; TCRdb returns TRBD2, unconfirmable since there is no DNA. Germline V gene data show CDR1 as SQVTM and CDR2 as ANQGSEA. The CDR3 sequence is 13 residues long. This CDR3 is CSVLREGRNEQYF.